The 21 T cell receptor beta chains reported below all come from one sample, sequenced in a study of Graves' ophthalmopathy and Graves' hyperthyroidism. RNA transcripts provided the template for amplifying TCR beta CDR3 regions. RT-PCR in the first round used HTBI primers; a second-round multiplex PCR followed. Each CDR3 protein is one row after TCRdb ran MiXCR on the multiplex PCR reads. The table has fewer than 400,000 distinct CDR3 sequences, about 16% seen once. The sequencing input was peripheral blood. Every receptor here comes from a woman aged 18-29 years with Graves' ophthalmopathy.

The V and J genes are TRBV4-1 and TRBJ1-5, with no clear D. Germline lookup yields CDR1 MGHRA and CDR2 YSYEKL. The CDR3 covers 13 residues. V was pared by 0 bases and J by 5 bases, with 5 bases between. CDR3 in amino acids: CASSQDRYQPQHF. The CDR3 nucleotides read TGCGCCAGCAGCCAAGACAGGTATCAGCCCCAGCATTTT.

This clonotype was detected many times. The chain carries TRBV12-5 and TRBJ2-5, with unresolved D. The CDR3 loop spans 12 amino acids. CDR1 LGHNT and CDR2 FRNRAP come from the germline V gene. V was cut by 3 bases and J by 4 bases, with 6 bases left in between. DNA of the CDR3: TGTGCTAGTGGTTTCGACCCAGAGACCCAGTACTTC. Its translation: CASGFDPETQYF.

This clonotype has ten or more counts. J is TRBJ1-2 and V is TRBV7-2, with TRBD1 identical over 10 bases. The CDR3 spans 15 residues. Germline V CDR1 and CDR2: SGHTA, FQGNSA. Germline trimming cut 5 bases from V and 2 bases from J; bases unmatched to any gene: 5. The CDR3 protein is CASSPGGQGNYGYTF. CDR3 coding DNA: TGTGCCAGCAGCCCTGGGGGACAGGGGAACTATGGCTACACCTTC.

This clonotype has a count of ten or more. This chain joins TRBV6-1 and TRBJ1-5, with 10 bases matching TRBD1. After removal of 6 bases from V and 7 bases from J, the junction contained 9 bases not matched to a gene. This CDR3 is 15 amino acids long. CDR1 and CDR2 from the germline V gene are MNHNS and SASEGT. CDR3 amino acids: CASSDRGPQGQPQHF. Here the CDR3 DNA reads TGTGCCAGCAGCGACAGGGGGCCTCAGGGCCAGCCCCAGCATTTT.

The sample holds many counts of this clonotype. The rearrangement uses TRBV7-8 and TRBJ2-7, with 7 nucleotides matching TRBD1. Germline CDR1 reads SGHVS; CDR2 reads FQNEAQ. CDR3 length equals 14 residues. V shed 4 bases and J 2 bases; nucleotides not matched to a gene: 5. The CDR3 sequence is CASSSQGDPYEQYF. The CDR3, as DNA: TGTGCCAGCAGCTCGCAGGGGGACCCCTACGAGCAGTACTTC.

Ten or more counts support this clonotype. The CDR3 DNA reads as TGTGCCAGCAGTGGAGCAGGGGTTCTGAACACTGAAGCTTTCTTT. It encodes CASSGAGVLNTEAFF. The chain recombines TRBV2 with TRBJ1-1, with D possibly TRBD1 on 6 matching bases. The CDR3 contains 15 residues. V was pared by 4 bases and J by 0 bases, with 12 bases between. Germline assignment: CDR1 SNHLY and CDR2 FYNNEI.

This clonotype has at least ten counts. The chain uses TRBV11-3 and TRBJ2-5; 10 bases are shared with TRBD2. The CDR3 is 19 residues long. The germline CDR1 and CDR2 sequences are SGHNT and YENEEA. V gave up 5 bases and J gave up 0 bases; unmatched junction bases: 15. CDR3 protein: CASSPNHPSGRQDQETQYF. The DNA for the CDR3 is TGTGCCAGCAGCCCAAACCACCCTAGCGGGAGACAGGACCAAGAGACCCAGTACTTC.

This clonotype was observed at least ten times. The CDR3 DNA follows: TGTGCCAGCAGTGAATCCCCCCGGCCGGATCCAGGCGAGCAGTACTTC. Translation: CASSESPRPDPGEQYF. The chain is built from TRBV25-1 and TRBJ2-7; D remains unclear. V was trimmed by 1 base and J by 6 bases, leaving 19 bases between them. Germline-derived CDR1 and CDR2 are MGHDK and SYGVNS. The CDR3 extends over 16 amino acids.

The chain couples TRBV6-1 to TRBJ2-5; perhaps D is TRBD1 or TRBD2 (6 bases each). CDR1 and CDR2 (germline): MNHNS, SASEGT. V was cut by 5 bases and J by 4 bases, with 20 bases left in between. The CDR3 contains 16 residues. The CDR3 nucleotides read TGTGCCAGCAGTAGGGGGGTAGGTCAGAAGGGAGAGACCCAGTACTTC. It specifies CASSRGVGQKGETQYF.

This clonotype was observed many times. V and J are TRBV28 and TRBJ2-5; TRBD1 agrees at 7 bases. The CDR3 is made up of 13 amino acids. V lost 6 bases to trimming and J lost 5 bases; unmatched junction nucleotides: 6. The germline gives CDR1 MDHEN, CDR2 SYDVKM. CDR3 loop: CASRQGVEETQYF. The DNA of the CDR3 is TGTGCCAGCAGGCAGGGGGTGGAGGAGACCCAGTACTTC.

This clonotype has a count of ten or more. The chain couples TRBV11-2 to TRBJ1-3, with 8 bases that match TRBD1. This CDR3 contains 16 residues. Germline V gene sequence: CDR1 SGHAT, CDR2 FQNNGV. V lost 5 bases, J lost 0 bases, and 6 bases stayed unmatched. The CDR3 region is CASSLRDRSSGNTIYF. As DNA, the CDR3 is TGTGCCAGCAGCCTACGGGACAGGAGCTCTGGAAACACCATATATTTT.

The sample holds many counts of this clonotype. The chain employs TRBV28 and TRBJ1-2; 7 bases are shared with TRBD1. The trim removed 11 bases at V and 3 bases at J, leaving 3 bases unmatched. The CDR3 contains 11 residues. Per the germline V gene, CDR1 is MDHEN and CDR2 is SYDVKM. The CDR3 loop reads CAGRGHYGYTF. The CDR3 DNA follows: TGTGCCGGAAGGGGGCACTATGGCTACACCTTC.

J is TRBJ2-7 and V is TRBV28, with 13 bases fitting TRBD2. This CDR3 is 17 amino acids long. J gave up 2 bases and V 4 bases, and 8 bases lay outside the gene matches. Germline values: CDR1 MDHEN, CDR2 SYDVKM. The CDR3 bases are TGTGCCAGCAGTTCACGGGGACTAGCGGGAAGACCCTACGAGCAGTACTTC. This encodes CASSSRGLAGRPYEQYF.

This clonotype showed up many times. The rearrangement uses TRBV7-9 and TRBJ2-7; a possible D gene is TRBD2 (5 bases). The CDR3 extends over 12 amino acids. CDR1 and CDR2 from the germline V gene are SEHNR and FQNEAQ (reference sequence). Trimming cost V 5 bases and J 6 bases, with 11 bases left between them. CDR3 loop: CASSAAAGEQYF. The CDR3 DNA follows: TGTGCCAGCAGCGCGGCCGCGGGCGAGCAGTACTTC.

This clonotype was detected many times. This chain uses TRBV6-5 with TRBJ1-2; the D is unclear. The V gene's germline CDR1 is MNHEY and CDR2 SVGAGI. Trimming removed 8 bases from V and 4 bases from J, with 11 bases in between. The CDR3 has 12 amino acids. The CDR3 DNA is TGTGCCAGCGGGTTACGGGGCTATGGCTACACCTTC. As protein: CASGLRGYGYTF.

The V and J genes are TRBV29-1 and TRBJ2-2, with D hard to call. Germline CDR1 is SQVTM and CDR2 is ANQGSEA. With 6 bases removed from V and 0 bases from J, the gap between germline ends came to 5 bases. The CDR3 spans 12 residues. CDR3 sequence (DNA): TGCAGCGTAGTCCCGAACACCGGGGAGCTGTTTTTT. Its protein is CSVVPNTGELFF.

Many counts were recorded for this clonotype. The gene calls are TRBV6-2 or TRBV6-3 and TRBJ1-6; TRBD1 matches at 10 bases. The V gene's germline CDR1 is MNHEY and CDR2 SVGEGT. J lost 8 bases, V lost 7 bases, and 2 bases had no gene match. This CDR3 has 13 residues. The chain's CDR3 is CASIGQGDSPLHF. The CDR3, as DNA: TGTGCCAGCATTGGACAGGGGGATTCACCCCTCCACTTT.

The rearrangement uses TRBV25-1 and TRBJ1-2; D might be TRBD1 (5 bases). This CDR3 is built from 13 residues. In germline, CDR1 is MGHDK, CDR2 SYGVNS. Trimming pared 6 bases from V and 8 bases from J, leaving 16 bases between. The chain's CDR3 is CASREQALGGYTF. The CDR3 DNA sequence: TGTGCCAGCAGGGAACAGGCCCTGGGGGGCTACACCTTC.

This clonotype showed up many times. J is TRBJ2-1 and V is TRBV24-1, with D uncertain. CDR1 KGHDR and CDR2 SFDVKD come from the germline V gene. The CDR3 is 12 residues long. V lost 2 bases, J lost 5 bases, and 3 bases lay in between. The DNA of the CDR3 is TGTGCCACCAGTGATTACAACAATGAGCAGTTCTTC. Protein: CATSDYNNEQFF.

This clonotype appeared many times. The CDR3 ends on some other residue instead of the conserved phenylalanine or tryptophan, so this is likely a read error. The J gene is TRBJ1-1, the V gene TRBV27, with 9 bases fitting TRBD1. With 4 bases clipped from V and 1 base from J, the junction kept 10 bases outside the gene matches. CDR1 is MNHEY, CDR2 SMNVEV, per germline (reference sequence). The CDR3 sequence is 17 residues long. Here the CDR3 reads CASSSIRQGVGNTEAFL. The CDR3, as DNA: TGTGCCAGCAGTTCGATTAGACAGGGGGTAGGGAACACTGAAGCTTTCCTT.

This clonotype occurred many times. The chain is built from TRBV28 and TRBJ2-7; tentatively, D is TRBD1 (5 bases). Germline assignment: CDR1 MDHEN and CDR2 SYDVKM. This CDR3 comprises 14 residues. Trimming shortened V by 5 bases and J by 0 bases, and 11 bases separated the two germline ends. For the CDR3, the DNA is TGTGCCAGCAGTCCTGTGGACACCTCCTACGAGCAGTACTTC. Protein sequence: CASSPVDTSYEQYF. Full variable domain (remainder filled in from reference TRBV28 and TRBJ2-7): DVKVTQSSRYLVKRTGEKVFLECVQDMDHENMFWYRQDPGLGLRLIYFSYDVKMKEKGDIPEGYSVSREKKERFSLILESASTNQTSMYLCASSPVDTSYEQYFGPGTRLTVT.